Presented here are 10 T cell receptor beta chains from one specimen sequenced in a study of CD8+ T cells in alopecia areata (dated by TCRdb to 2017 to 2018). The sample's time point label is to be understood as: around 22 weeks on oral tofacitinib. The sample's treatment or condition label, decoded: oral pan-JAK inhibitor, 5-10 mg twice daily. Libraries were constructed by the immunoSEQ multiplex PCR assay. RNA was extracted from all samples and reverse transcribed into cDNA as template for TCR sequencing. Held by TCRdb, this immuneACCESS table contains in-frame sequences only and omits some clones. Under half of the omission traces to an unresolved V gene where checked; the cause of the rest is unknown. The table for this sample lists 270,000 or so clones; 58% of them were counted only once. The ten biggest clones cover less than 2% of the sample. The sample in question was CD4+ T cells sorted from blood, obtained at week 24, from a patient treated with tofacitinib. These receptors came from a human donor with alopecia areata.

The rearrangement uses TRBV9 and TRBJ1-6; 7 positions match TRBD1. V lost 4 bases, J lost 10 bases, and 8 bases stayed unmatched. Germline CDR1 reads SGDLS; CDR2 reads YYNGEE. The CDR3 extends over 14 amino acids. The CDR3 DNA reads TGTGCCAGCAGCAACCGACAGGGTCCCTCACCCCTCCACTTT. This translates into CASSNRQGPSPLHF.

A remark on this clone: This CDR3 is also generated by other DNA sequences in the sample. This chain connects TRBV7-9 to TRBJ2-3; D ambiguous. The CDR3 spans 13 residues. Trimming pared 1 base from V and 2 bases from J, leaving 4 bases between. CDR1 and CDR2 from the germline V gene are SEHNR and FQNEAQ (reference sequence). CDR3 amino acids: CASSLGTTDTQYF. The CDR3 region has the DNA TGTGCCAGCAGCTTAGGGACCACAGATACGCAGTATTTT.

V and J are TRBV28 and TRBJ2-7; no reliable D call. This CDR3 is built from 15 residues. Per germline, CDR1 MDHEN and CDR2 SYDVKM. Trimming removed 7 bases from V and 2 bases from J, with 18 bases in between. The CDR3 spells CASTRPPGSPYEQYF. CDR3 nucleotides: TGTGCCAGCACTAGACCGCCAGGTTCCCCCTACGAGCAGTACTTC.

The chain carries TRBV7-9 and TRBJ2-7; 12 bases align to TRBD1. Germline V gives CDR1 SEHNR, CDR2 FQNEAQ (reference sequence). The CDR3 totals 17 residues. Trimming at V came to 3 bases and at J to 5 bases, leaving 11 bases not matched to a gene. CDR3 DNA sequence: TGTGCCAGCAGCTTCCGCCAAGCCGGGACAGGGGGCGACGAGCAGTACTTC. Its protein product is CASSFRQAGTGGDEQYF.

J is TRBJ2-7 and V is TRBV4-3; 7 bases map to TRBD1. J lost 1 base, V lost 0 bases, and 3 bases had no gene match. In germline, CDR1 is LGHNA, CDR2 YSLEER. The CDR3 runs to 15 residues. The CDR3 protein is CASSQDGTESYEQYF. The CDR3, as DNA: TGCGCCAGCAGCCAAGATGGGACAGAATCCTACGAGCAGTACTTC.

The rearrangement joins TRBV5-1 to TRBJ2-6; possible D gene TRBD1, 6 bases. The germline V and J ends were trimmed by 5 bases and 0 bases, with 9 bases remaining between them. The CDR3 is 15 amino acids. The V gene's germline CDR1 is SGHRS and CDR2 YFSETQ. CDR3 nucleotide sequence: TGCGCCAGCAGTCACAGGGTCTCTGGGGCCAACGTCCTGACTTTC. Translated: CASSHRVSGANVLTF.

Only a few counts were recorded for this clone. This chain joins TRBV5-4 and TRBJ1-1; D is possibly TRBD1 (6 bases). The CDR3 loop spans 15 amino acids. The V gene lost 1 base and the J gene lost 1 base, with 11 bases spanning the gap. Germline V gives CDR1 SGHNT, CDR2 YYREEE (reference sequence). CDR3 DNA sequence: TGTGCCAGCAGCTTGAGGGGGATTAGGAACACTGAAGCTTTCTTT. This sequence encodes CASSLRGIRNTEAFF. The full variable domain, completed using reference TRBV5-4 and TRBJ1-1, is ETGVTQSPTHLIKTRGQQVTLRCSSQSGHNTVSWYQQALGQGPQFIFQYYREEENGRGNFPPRFSGLQFPNYSSELNVNALELDDSALYLCASSLRGIRNTEAFFGQGTRLTVV.

The gene calls are TRBV29-1 and TRBJ1-2; D is perhaps TRBD1 (5 bases). The germline V gene has CDR1 SQVTM and CDR2 ANQGSEA. V shed 6 bases and J shed 0 bases, with 8 bases lying between them. CDR3 length equals 12 residues. The CDR3 reads CSVDTTNYGYTF. CDR3 DNA: TGCAGCGTGGACACCACTAACTATGGCTACACCTTC.

V is TRBV27 and J is TRBJ1-5; D is unresolved. Trimming left V 5 bases short and J 4 bases short, with 9 bases between. The germline gives CDR1 MNHEY, CDR2 SMNVEV (reference sequence). The CDR3 loop spans 13 amino acids. The CDR3 DNA follows: TGTGCCAGCAGTCCCCGATTTAATCAGCCCCAGCATTTT. It is translated as CASSPRFNQPQHF.

V usage is TRBV2 and J usage is TRBJ2-7, with 7 bases identical to TRBD1. The CDR3 contains 15 residues. Per germline, CDR1 SNHLY and CDR2 FYNNEI. The V segment lost 3 bases and the J segment 3 bases; nucleotides outside the gene matches: 8. CDR3 sequence (DNA): TGTGCCAGCAGTGAGCAGCTCGGGACAGACTACGAGCAGTACTTC. Its protein product is CASSEQLGTDYEQYF.